This TCR beta chain was retrieved from a study of siplizumab effects on memory and regulatory T cells. Only one count was recorded for this clone. Its antigen is undetermined. Data came from immunoSEQ multiplex PCR; TCRdb stores just in-frame clones and leaves some out. The repertoire has about 100,000 clones, approximately 92% of them found once; the top ten carry 0.15%. Notes on the study in general: Naive T cells, seemingly more diverse than memory cells, seemed major alloresponse contributors. No assignable naive or memory phenotype existed for roughly 75-95% of proliferating CD4+ or CD8+ clones.

Germline CDR1 is SGDLS and CDR2 is YYNGEE. V was cut by 5 bases and J by 0 bases, with 12 bases left in between. The CDR3 is made up of 14 amino acids. Sequencing used CD4+ T cells sorted from blood. This sequence originates from a human donor in good health. V is TRBV9 and J is TRBJ2-7; D is perhaps TRBD2 (5 bases). Written as DNA, the CDR3 is TGTGCCAGCAGTTTGACGGGGAGCTCCTACGAGCAGTACTTC. Translation: CASSLTGSSYEQYF.